Listed below are T cell receptor beta chains from one sample, sequenced in a study of blood T cell repertoires in COVID-19. Repertoires were generated with immunoSEQ multiplex PCR, while TCRdb's copy carries only in-frame clones and drops some. The sample shows about 400,000 clones, about 88% of them seen only once. The sequencing input was PBMCs or T cells enriched from blood (not recorded which). These receptors were taken from a woman aged 30 to 39 who had recovered from COVID-19. Both conserved end residues are part of each CDR3. Each record gives: D gene, clone size, J gene, V gene, CDR3 DNA, CDR3 protein. The D gene is left open where the match is weak. Rows may omit the clone size; those that give it use once, few, many or a size class.

d_call: .
clone_size: .
j_call: TRBJ1-1
v_call: TRBV6-2/TRBV6-3
cdr3_nt: TGTGCCAGCAGTTACTCGGGGGGGCGCGACACTGAAGCTTTCTTT
cdr3_aa: CASSYSGGRDTEAFF

d_call: .
clone_size: .
j_call: TRBJ2-1
v_call: TRBV11-2
cdr3_nt: TGTGCCAGCAGCTTAGTGGACTATAACAATGAGCAGTTCTTC
cdr3_aa: CASSLVDYNNEQFF

d_call: .
clone_size: .
j_call: TRBJ2-5
v_call: TRBV7-7
cdr3_nt: TGTGCTAGCAGCTTATCAACAGTCGGTAGCGGAGAGACCCAGTACTTC
cdr3_aa: CASSLSTVGSGETQYF

d_call: .
clone_size: .
j_call: TRBJ2-1
v_call: TRBV21-1
cdr3_nt: TGTGCCAGCAGCTCTTTCGAGGGACAGGTATACAATGAGCAGTTCTTC
cdr3_aa: CASSSFEGQVYNEQFF

d_call: TRBD2
clone_size: .
j_call: TRBJ2-3
v_call: TRBV19
cdr3_nt: TGTGCCAGTAGTATGCTAGCGGGAGGTGCAGATACGCAGTATTTT
cdr3_aa: CASSMLAGGADTQYF

d_call: .
clone_size: few
j_call: TRBJ2-7
v_call: TRBV11-2
cdr3_nt: TGTGCCAGCAGCATCGGACAAACCTACGAGCAGTACTTC
cdr3_aa: CASSIGQTYEQYF

d_call: TRBD1
clone_size: few
j_call: TRBJ1-5
v_call: TRBV5-4
cdr3_nt: TGTGCCAGCAGCGCAGCGCGGACAGGCCCCCTGCATTTT
cdr3_aa: CASSAARTGPLHF

d_call: TRBD1
clone_size: .
j_call: TRBJ2-7
v_call: TRBV18
cdr3_nt: TGTGCCAGCTCAGAGGGACAGGGGCCATCCTACGAGCAGTACTTC
cdr3_aa: CASSEGQGPSYEQYF

d_call: TRBD1
clone_size: .
j_call: TRBJ1-5
v_call: TRBV7-2
cdr3_nt: TGTGCCAGCAGCTTAGTAGGGGGCGGTGGCAATCAGCCCCAGCATTTT
cdr3_aa: CASSLVGGGGNQPQHF

d_call: .
clone_size: .
j_call: TRBJ2-7
v_call: TRBV15
cdr3_nt: TGTGCCACCAGCAGAGATCGCAAGAGCTACGAGCAGTACTTC
cdr3_aa: CATSRDRKSYEQYF

d_call: TRBD2
clone_size: .
j_call: TRBJ2-3
v_call: TRBV27
cdr3_nt: TGTGCCAGCAGGGGGACTAGCGGGGTAGCGCAGTATTTT
cdr3_aa: CASRGTSGVAQYF

d_call: TRBD1
clone_size: .
j_call: TRBJ1-4
v_call: TRBV7-9
cdr3_nt: TGTGCCAGCAACCCGGGACAGTCTAATGAAAAACTGTTTTTT
cdr3_aa: CASNPGQSNEKLFF

d_call: TRBD1
clone_size: .
j_call: TRBJ2-4
v_call: TRBV9
cdr3_nt: TGTGCCAGCAGCGTAGCACTGACAGGGGGGGACATTCAGTACTTC
cdr3_aa: CASSVALTGGDIQYF

d_call: TRBD1
clone_size: .
j_call: TRBJ1-5
v_call: TRBV2
cdr3_nt: TGTGCCAGCAGTCCCACAGGGGGCGATCAGCCCCAGCATTTT
cdr3_aa: CASSPTGGDQPQHF

d_call: .
clone_size: .
j_call: TRBJ2-1
v_call: TRBV27
cdr3_nt: TGTGCCAGCAGTATCTACAGGGACAATGAGCAGTTCTTC
cdr3_aa: CASSIYRDNEQFF

d_call: TRBD1
clone_size: .
j_call: TRBJ1-6
v_call: TRBV2
cdr3_nt: TGTGCCAGCAGCGCCGGGACAGCAAATAATTCACCCCTCCACTTT
cdr3_aa: CASSAGTANNSPLHF